The 16 T cell receptor beta chains reported below all come from one sample, sequenced in a study of blood T cell repertoires in COVID-19. Data came from immunoSEQ multiplex PCR; TCRdb stores just in-frame clones and leaves some out. The table includes about 240,000 clones, roughly 86% detected once. Input material: PBMCs or T cells enriched from blood (not recorded which). These TCRs come from a woman in her 40s with acute COVID-19.

This chain links TRBV19 with TRBJ1-6; 9 nucleotides agree with TRBD1. V gave up 7 bases and J gave up 5 bases; unmatched junction bases: 6. The germline V gene encodes CDR1 LNHDA and CDR2 SQIVND (reference sequence). There are 15 residues in the CDR3. DNA for the CDR3: TGTGCCAGTACGAGGACAGGGGATCATAATTCACCCCTCCACTTT. Amino acids: CASTRTGDHNSPLHF.

The chain carries TRBV5-4 and TRBJ1-5, with D uncertain. Trimming took off 3 bases at V and 4 bases at J, with 11 bases between the two ends. Germline CDR1 reads SGHNT; CDR2 reads YYREEE (reference sequence). This CDR3 spans 14 amino acids. CDR3 nucleotide sequence: TGTGCCAGCAGCTCCGATCCGGTTAATCAGCCCCAGCATTTT. Translating it yields CASSSDPVNQPQHF.

This clone was counted once. The chain links TRBV11-3 to TRBJ2-7; 7 bases line up with TRBD1. J gave up 3 bases and V 1 base, and 6 bases lay outside the gene matches. The CDR3 extends over 15 amino acids. CDR1 and CDR2 from the germline V gene are SGHNT and YENEEA. In nucleotides, the CDR3 is TGTGCCAGCAGCTTAGGATTGGGACAGTACTACGAGCAGTACTTC. Translated: CASSLGLGQYYEQYF.

The chain is built from TRBV19 and TRBJ1-2; D is unresolved. Germline assignment: CDR1 LNHDA and CDR2 SQIVND (reference sequence). The CDR3 runs 16 residues. V dropped 6 bases and J dropped 1 base, with 18 bases sitting between them. The CDR3 sequence is CASRWRTGSFNYGYTF. The CDR3 DNA follows: TGTGCCAGTAGGTGGAGGACCGGTTCCTTTAACTATGGCTACACCTTC.

The chain is built from TRBV6-5 and TRBJ1-2; no clear D gene. This CDR3 has 10 amino acids. Germline V CDR1 and CDR2: MNHEY, SVGAGI. V was pared by 10 bases and J by 4 bases, with 7 bases between. The CDR3 region is CATVGYGYTF. In DNA, the CDR3 is TGTGCCACCGTCGGCTATGGCTACACCTTC.

V and J are TRBV4-2 and TRBJ2-1; 13 bases fit TRBD2. Germline CDR1 is LGHNA and CDR2 is YNFKEQ. The CDR3 runs 16 residues. With 3 bases clipped from V and 5 bases from J, the junction kept 4 bases outside the gene matches. CDR3 DNA: TGTGCCAGCAGCCATACTAGCGGGAGGGCTAACAATGAGCAGTTCTTC. Translation: CASSHTSGRANNEQFF.

The chain is built from TRBV18 and TRBJ1-5; 7 bases are shared with TRBD1. The CDR3 length is 15 residues. Germline V gene data show CDR1 as KGHSH and CDR2 as LQKENI. V trimming: 6 bases; J trimming: 0 bases; junction bases outside the gene matches: 5. The CDR3, as DNA: TGTGCCAGCTCGCCGTCAGGGGGTAGCAATCAGCCCCAGCATTTT. This sequence encodes CASSPSGGSNQPQHF. Full variable domain (missing parts from reference TRBV18 and TRBJ1-5): NAGVMQNPRHLVRRRGQEARLRCSPMKGHSHVYWYRQLPEEGLKFMVYLQKENIIDESGMPKERFSAEFPKEGPSILRIQQVVRGDSAAYFCASSPSGGSNQPQHFGDGTRLSIL.

This chain links TRBV28 with TRBJ2-7, with D perhaps matching TRBD1 (6 bases). Trimming removed 7 bases from V and 2 bases from J, with 12 bases in between. In germline, CDR1 is MDHEN, CDR2 SYDVKM. The CDR3 has 13 amino acids. The CDR3 sequence: CASTRTATYEQYF. In nucleotides, the CDR3 is TGTGCCAGCACCAGGACAGCGACCTACGAGCAGTACTTC.

V usage is TRBV27 and J usage is TRBJ2-3, with 7 bases matching TRBD1. The CDR3 loop spans 14 amino acids. After removal of 2 bases from V and 3 bases from J, the junction contained 2 bases not matched to a gene. The germline CDR1 and CDR2 sequences are MNHEY and SMNVEV (reference sequence). CDR3 bases: TGTGCCAGCAGTTTAAACAGGGGTACAGATACGCAGTATTTT. This gives the protein CASSLNRGTDTQYF.

This chain uses TRBV28 with TRBJ1-2; D unresolved. The CDR3 is made up of 13 amino acids. Per the germline V gene, CDR1 is MDHEN and CDR2 is SYDVKM. The V end lost 6 bases, the J end lost 4 bases, and 12 bases lay between the germline ends. In DNA form, the CDR3 reads TGTGCCAGCAGCCCGAGGCGCCTCTATGGCTACACCTTC. Translation: CASSPRRLYGYTF.

There are a few counts of this clone. V is TRBV19 and J is TRBJ1-1; no clear D. The length of the CDR3 is 13 residues. Germline CDR1 reads LNHDA; CDR2 reads SQIVND (reference sequence). V dropped 5 bases and J dropped 0 bases, with 7 bases sitting between them. Here the CDR3 DNA reads TGTGCCAGTAGTCCCCAAATGAACACTGAAGCTTTCTTT. Translated: CASSPQMNTEAFF.

J is TRBJ1-1 and V is TRBV28; a weak D match, TRBD1 (6 bases). This CDR3 region has 16 residues. Trimming removed 5 bases at V and 0 bases at J, with 16 bases between. Germline CDR1 reads MDHEN; CDR2 reads SYDVKM. CDR3 sequence reads: CASSKYRVPMNTEAFF. CDR3 in DNA: TGTGCCAGCAGTAAATACAGGGTCCCGATGAACACTGAAGCTTTCTTT. The full variable domain, completed using reference TRBV28 and TRBJ1-1, is DVKVTQSSRYLVKRTGEKVFLECVQDMDHENMFWYRQDPGLGLRLIYFSYDVKMKEKGDIPEGYSVSREKKERFSLILESASTNQTSMYLCASSKYRVPMNTEAFFGQGTRLTVV.

V and J are TRBV7-9 and TRBJ2-5; tentatively, D is TRBD2 (5 bases). CDR1 is SEHNR and CDR2 is FQNEAQ in the germline V gene (reference sequence). V dropped 0 bases and J dropped 1 base, with 9 bases sitting between them. CDR3 length: 15 amino acids. The CDR3 DNA reads as TGTGCCAGCAGCTTAGCGGGAGCCATCCAAGAGACCCAGTACTTC. It translates to CASSLAGAIQETQYF. The complete variable domain, with remaining parts taken from reference TRBV7-9 and TRBJ2-5, reads DTGVSQNPRHKITKRGQNVTFRCDPISEHNRLYWYRQTLGQGPEFLTYFQNEAQLEKSRLLSDRFSAERPKGSFSTLEIQRTEQGDSAMYLCASSLAGAIQETQYFGPGTRLLVL.

The genes are TRBV19 and TRBJ1-2; D might be TRBD1 (6 bases). The V gene's germline CDR1 is LNHDA and CDR2 SQIVND (reference sequence). The CDR3 is 15 residues long. V was shortened by 7 bases and J by 0 bases, with 15 bases between the two germline ends. The CDR3, as DNA: TGTGCCAGTACACGGGGACATAAAGCTAACTATGGCTACACCTTC. Protein sequence: CASTRGHKANYGYTF.

The V gene is TRBV30, the J gene TRBJ2-7; D unresolved. V lost 0 bases to trimming and J lost 6 bases, with 9 bases between them. The CDR3 runs 12 residues. Germline CDR1 GTSNPN, CDR2 SVGIG (reference sequence). CDR3 in amino acids: CAWSVLCCEQYF. The CDR3, as DNA: TGTGCCTGGAGTGTACTCTGCTGCGAGCAGTACTTC. Combining the CDR3 with reference TRBV30 and TRBJ2-7 gives the whole variable domain SQTIHQWPATLVQPVGSPLSLECTVEGTSNPNLYWYRQAAGRGLQLLFYSVGIGQISSEVPQNLSASRPQDRQFILSSKKLLLSDSGFYLCAWSVLCCEQYFGPGTRLTVT.

In this sample, this clone turned up once. The J gene is TRBJ1-1, the V gene TRBV9; the match to TRBD1 covers 7 bases. CDR3 length: 13 residues. Per the germline V gene, CDR1 is SGDLS and CDR2 is YYNGEE. V lost 3 bases, J lost 4 bases, and 3 bases stayed unmatched. The CDR3 region has the DNA TGTGCCAGCAGCGAACAGGGGTTCACTGAAGCTTTCTTT. Protein product: CASSEQGFTEAFF.